A single sample is the source of the 5 T cell receptor beta chains below, sequenced in a study of patients and donors after allogeneic stem cell transplantation. One entry per CDR3 protein results from TCRdb running MiXCR on the RT-PCR reads. The sample has about 110,000 distinct CDR3 sequences; approximately 40% are singletons. The sample comprised blood, either unsorted or a sorted T cell fraction (not recorded which). The receptors here all came from a human donor who was either an allogeneic HSCT recipient or a stem cell or donor lymphocyte infusion donor (not recorded which). It is not recorded whose cells these are; they may come from a transplant donor.

This clonotype was seen once. The genes are TRBV4-1 and TRBJ2-4; D remains ambiguous. The CDR3 has 13 amino acids. The V end lost 1 base, the J end lost 5 bases, and 6 bases lay between the germline ends. CDR1 is MGHRA and CDR2 is YSYEKL in the germline V gene. CDR3 loop: CASSQARQNIQYF. In DNA, the CDR3 is TGCGCCAGCAGCCAAGCTCGGCAAAACATTCAGTACTTC.

The chain employs TRBV18 and TRBJ2-1, with 7 bases lining up with TRBD2. In germline, CDR1 is KGHSH, CDR2 LQKENI. The J segment lost 5 bases and the V segment lost 2 bases, leaving 6 bases of the junction unmatched. The length of the CDR3 is 15 residues. The CDR3 is CASSPNGRTNNEQFF. CDR3 nucleotide sequence: TGTGCCAGCTCACCAAACGGGAGGACCAACAATGAGCAGTTCTTC.

This clonotype was seen more than once but under ten times. The V and J genes are TRBV5-1 and TRBJ1-3, with D possibly being TRBD1 (5 bases). The CDR3 covers 16 residues. Trimming took off 2 bases at V and 0 bases at J, with 12 bases between the two ends. Germline assignment: CDR1 SGHRS and CDR2 YFSETQ. The CDR3 bases are TGCGCCAGCAGCTTTGGTGGGACTTACTCTGGAAACACCATATATTTT. Translating gives CASSFGGTYSGNTIYF.

This chain uses TRBV28 with TRBJ2-7; D tentatively reads TRBD1 or TRBD2 (5 bases each). The V gene lost 6 bases and the J gene lost 3 bases, with 12 bases spanning the gap. The CDR3 length is 13 residues. Germline V gene data show CDR1 as MDHEN and CDR2 as SYDVKM. The CDR3 loop reads CASRYRGYYEQYF. DNA of the CDR3: TGTGCCAGCAGATACCGGGGCTACTACGAGCAGTACTTC. The full variable domain, with the rest looked up from reference TRBV28 and TRBJ2-7, is DVKVTQSSRYLVKRTGEKVFLECVQDMDHENMFWYRQDPGLGLRLIYFSYDVKMKEKGDIPEGYSVSREKKERFSLILESASTNQTSMYLCASRYRGYYEQYFGPGTRLTVT.

The chain's CDR3 is CASSFGGNNEQFF. The CDR3 bases are TGCGCCAGCAGCTTTGGGGGAAACAATGAGCAGTTCTTC. The rearrangement uses TRBV5-1 and TRBJ2-1, with D perhaps given as TRBD1 or TRBD2 (5 bases each). This CDR3 has 13 amino acids. The germline V gene encodes CDR1 SGHRS and CDR2 YFSETQ. The V end was cut by 2 bases, the J end by 5 bases, with 8 bases between.